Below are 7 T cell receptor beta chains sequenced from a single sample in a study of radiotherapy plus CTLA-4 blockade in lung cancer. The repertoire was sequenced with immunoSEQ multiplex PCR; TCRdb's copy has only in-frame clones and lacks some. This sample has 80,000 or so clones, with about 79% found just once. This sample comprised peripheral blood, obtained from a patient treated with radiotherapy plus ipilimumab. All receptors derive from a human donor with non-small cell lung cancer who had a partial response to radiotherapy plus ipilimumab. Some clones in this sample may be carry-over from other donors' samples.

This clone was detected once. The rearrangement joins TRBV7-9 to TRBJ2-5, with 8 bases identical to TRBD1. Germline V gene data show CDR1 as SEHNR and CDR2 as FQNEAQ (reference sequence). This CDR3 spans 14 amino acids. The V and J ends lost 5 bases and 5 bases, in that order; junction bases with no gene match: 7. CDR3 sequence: CASSPQGARETQYF. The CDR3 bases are TGTGCCAGCAGCCCTCAGGGGGCGCGGGAGACCCAGTACTTC.

The CDR3 DNA reads as TGTGCCAGCAGCTCCCCAGCGGGGGGCTCTGGGGCCAACGTCCTGACTTTC. Translated, it gives CASSSPAGGSGANVLTF. The gene calls are TRBV13 and TRBJ2-6; 9 bases align to TRBD2. The junction had 4 bases not matched to a gene; V was cut back by 4 bases and J by 0 bases. Germline lookup yields CDR1 PRHDT and CDR2 FYEKMQ (reference sequence). The CDR3 has 17 residues. Filled out from reference TRBV13 and TRBJ2-6, the complete variable domain reads AAGVIQSPRHLIKEKRETATLKCYPIPRHDTVYWYQQGPGQDPQFLISFYEKMQSDKGSIPDRFSAQQFSDYHSELNMSSLELGDSALYFCASSSPAGGSGANVLTFGAGSRLTVL.

CDR3 in amino acids: CASSQESMWGRGRAETQYF. CDR3 sequence (DNA): TGCGCCAGCAGCCAAGAGTCGATGTGGGGTAGGGGGCGGGCAGAGACCCAGTACTTC. The rearrangement links TRBV4-1 to TRBJ2-5, with TRBD1 matching over 7 bases. The CDR3 runs 19 residues. Per the germline V gene, CDR1 is MGHRA and CDR2 is YSYEKL. The trim removed 0 bases at V and 4 bases at J, leaving 17 bases unmatched.

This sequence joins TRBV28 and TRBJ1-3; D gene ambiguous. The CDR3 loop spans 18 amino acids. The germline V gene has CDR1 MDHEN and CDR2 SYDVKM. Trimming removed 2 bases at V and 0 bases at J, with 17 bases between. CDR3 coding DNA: TGTGCCAGCAGTTTAGAGTGGTCAGGTACCGGCTCTGGAAACACCATATATTTT. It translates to CASSLEWSGTGSGNTIYF.

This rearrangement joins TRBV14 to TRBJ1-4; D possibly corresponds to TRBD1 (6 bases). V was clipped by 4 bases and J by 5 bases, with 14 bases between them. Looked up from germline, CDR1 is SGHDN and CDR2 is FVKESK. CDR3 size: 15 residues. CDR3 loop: CASSPLGTPNEKLFF. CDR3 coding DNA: TGTGCCAGCAGCCCGCTCGGGACACCAAATGAAAAACTGTTTTTT. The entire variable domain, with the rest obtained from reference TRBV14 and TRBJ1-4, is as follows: EAGVTQFPSHSVIEKGQTVTLRCDPISGHDNLYWYRRVMGKEIKFLLHFVKESKQDESGMPNNRFLAERTGGTYSTLKVQPAELEDSGVYFCASSPLGTPNEKLFFGSGTQLSVL.

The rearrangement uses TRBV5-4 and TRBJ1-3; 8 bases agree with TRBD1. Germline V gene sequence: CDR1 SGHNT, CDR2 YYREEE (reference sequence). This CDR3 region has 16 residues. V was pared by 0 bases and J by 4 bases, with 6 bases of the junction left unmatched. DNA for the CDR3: TGTGCCAGCAGCTTGGGGACAGGGAGAGGCGGAAACACCATATATTTT. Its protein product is CASSLGTGRGGNTIYF.

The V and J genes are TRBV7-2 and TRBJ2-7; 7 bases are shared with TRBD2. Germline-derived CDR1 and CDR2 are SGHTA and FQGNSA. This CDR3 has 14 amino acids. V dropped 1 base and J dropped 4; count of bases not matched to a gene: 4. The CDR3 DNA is TGTGCCAGCAGCTTAGTGGGACTAATTTACGAGCAGTACTTC. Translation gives CASSLVGLIYEQYF.